A single sample is the source of the 31 T cell receptor beta chains below, sequenced in a study of shared clonotypes between healthy human individuals. Using immunoSEQ multiplex PCR, the repertoire was profiled, and TCRdb retains in-frame clones only, with some absent. The data show about 490,000 clones, with about 78% seen just once and more than 10% held by the top ten. Sequencing was carried out using PBMCs. The receptor source for this set is a woman in her thirties or forties in good health. Some clones in this sample may be carry-over from other donors' samples.

This chain uses TRBV7-9 with TRBJ2-7, with a weak D call TRBD1 (6 bases). The CDR3 sequence is 13 residues long. The germline V gene has CDR1 SEHNR and CDR2 FQNEAQ (reference sequence). With 5 bases removed from V and 4 bases from J, the gap between germline ends came to 12 bases. The DNA for the CDR3 is TGTGCCAGCAGCCGGACAGCTTATTACGAGCAGTACTTC. It is translated as CASSRTAYYEQYF.

The V and J genes are TRBV9 and TRBJ2-2; D remains unclear. Trimming removed 0 bases from V and 7 bases from J, with 13 bases in between. Germline CDR1 is SGDLS and CDR2 is YYNGEE. There are 15 residues in the CDR3. The CDR3 loop reads CASSVVWGMSGELFF. The DNA of the CDR3 is TGTGCCAGCAGCGTAGTGTGGGGTATGAGCGGGGAGCTGTTTTTT.

This sequence joins TRBV4-3 and TRBJ1-2; 7 nucleotides align to TRBD1. Germline values: CDR1 LGHNA, CDR2 YSLEER. CDR3 length equals 14 residues. V lost 3 bases to trimming and J lost 4 bases; unmatched junction nucleotides: 5. The CDR3 nucleotides are TGCGCCAGCAGCCAGCCGGGACAGTCCTATGGCTACACCTTC. It translates to CASSQPGQSYGYTF.

The genes are TRBV7-2 and TRBJ2-1; TRBD2 is a possible D gene (5 bases). This CDR3 has 18 amino acids. Trimming cost V 0 bases and J 2 bases, with 17 bases left between them. Germline V gives CDR1 SGHTA, CDR2 FQGNSA. CDR3 DNA sequence: TGTGCCAGCAGCTTAGCCGGTAGTTCAGTAGCGCCCTACAATGAGCAGTTCTTC. It translates to CASSLAGSSVAPYNEQFF. The whole variable domain, filled in from reference TRBV7-2 and TRBJ2-1, reads GAGVSQSPSNKVTEKGKDVELRCDPISGHTALYWYRQSLGQGLEFLIYFQGNSAPDKSGLPSDRFSAERTGGSVSTLTIQRTQQEDSAVYLCASSLAGSSVAPYNEQFFGPGTRLTVL.

The V gene is TRBV4-1, the J gene TRBJ2-2; 8 bases match TRBD1. The V segment lost 4 bases and the J segment 4 bases; nucleotides outside the gene matches: 11. The CDR3 extends over 17 amino acids. In germline, CDR1 is MGHRA, CDR2 YSYEKL. The CDR3 region has the DNA TGCGCCAGCAGCCTCCATACCGGACAGGGAGGCACCGGGGAGCTGTTTTTT. It is translated as CASSLHTGQGGTGELFF.

In its sample, this clone was seen a few times. The rearrangement uses TRBV29-1 and TRBJ1-3, with a tentative D call TRBD1 (6 bases). CDR3 length: 16 residues. V lost 0 bases and J 0 bases, leaving 12 bases between the germline ends. Germline V gene sequence: CDR1 SQVTM, CDR2 ANQGSEA. The CDR3, as DNA: TGCAGCGTTGAAGATCCAAACAGGGTCTCTGGAAACACCATATATTTT. Residues: CSVEDPNRVSGNTIYF.

The rearrangement links TRBV7-2 to TRBJ2-7; TRBD1 matches at 12 bases. Trimming took 5 bases from V and 4 from J; bases not matched to a gene: 6. The CDR3 runs to 15 residues. The germline V gene encodes CDR1 SGHTA and CDR2 FQGNSA. The CDR3 sequence is CASSQGQGATYEQYF. The CDR3 DNA is TGTGCCAGCAGCCAGGGACAGGGGGCGACTTACGAGCAGTACTTC.

Turning to this clone: Germline is not matched at one junction end, which may reflect a read error. This rearrangement joins TRBV6-6 to TRBJ2-7; D not certain. Looked up from germline, CDR1 is MNHNY and CDR2 is SVGAGI (reference sequence). The CDR3 runs to 15 residues. The DNA of the CDR3 is TGTGCCAGCAGTTACTCGAGTACAGCCTCCTACGGGCAGTACTTC. It yields the protein CASSYSSTASYGQYF.

The gene calls are TRBV7-2 and TRBJ2-6, with a tentative D call TRBD1 (6 bases). V was clipped by 5 bases and J by 1 base, with 12 bases between them. The CDR3 is 16 residues long. Germline CDR1 SGHTA, CDR2 FQGNSA. The CDR3 here is CASSKYGTSGANVLTF. The CDR3 DNA reads TGTGCCAGCAGCAAATACGGGACATCTGGGGCCAACGTCCTGACTTTC.

V is TRBV27 and J is TRBJ2-6; TRBD2 might be the D (5 bases). The V and J ends lost 7 bases and 0 bases respectively, with 16 bases between them. The CDR3 has 17 residues. Germline V gene lookup returns CDR1 MNHEY and CDR2 SMNVEV (reference sequence). CDR3 bases: TGTGCCAGCACCTTAGCTTCGGGGAGCTCTGGGGCCAACGTCCTGACTTTC. Protein: CASTLASGSSGANVLTF.

The V gene is TRBV11-1, the J gene TRBJ2-3, with D uncertain. Trimming took 1 base from V and 2 from J, leaving 13 bases between them. Germline V gene sequence: CDR1 SGHAT, CDR2 FQDESV (reference sequence). The CDR3 is made up of 16 amino acids. CDR3 residues: CASSLGGPSSTDTQYF. CDR3 nucleotides: TGTGCCAGCAGCTTAGGTGGTCCCTCCTCCACAGATACGCAGTATTTT.

The V call is TRBV28, the J call TRBJ2-7; tentative D call: TRBD2 (7 bases). Trimming removed 7 bases from V and 7 bases from J, with 20 bases in between. The CDR3 runs to 14 residues. Germline-derived CDR1 and CDR2 are MDHEN and SYDVKM. The CDR3 DNA reads as TGTGCCAGCACCGTTCTCGGGGGGCTACTGGAGCAGTACTTC. Protein: CASTVLGGLLEQYF. Combining the CDR3 with reference TRBV28 and TRBJ2-7 gives the whole variable domain DVKVTQSSRYLVKRTGEKVFLECVQDMDHENMFWYRQDPGLGLRLIYFSYDVKMKEKGDIPEGYSVSREKKERFSLILESASTNQTSMYLCASTVLGGLLEQYFGPGTRLTVT.

The CDR3 DNA reads TGTGCCAGCAGTTACCCTACAGGGGACGGGACCGGGGAGCTGTTTTTT. Translating gives CASSYPTGDGTGELFF. The chain couples TRBV6-5 to TRBJ2-2, with TRBD1 matching over 7 bases. The V gene end was trimmed by 2 bases and the J gene end by 5 bases; junction bases not matched to a gene: 8. The CDR3 runs 16 residues. Germline V gene sequence: CDR1 MNHEY, CDR2 SVGAGI.

The chain carries TRBV2 and TRBJ1-1, with 12 nucleotides matching TRBD1. The CDR3 is made up of 15 amino acids. Per the germline V gene, CDR1 is SNHLY and CDR2 is FYNNEI. After removal of 6 bases from V and 4 bases from J, the junction contained 6 bases not matched to a gene. CDR3 residues: CASRRDRGLSTEAFF. CDR3 nucleotides: TGTGCCAGCAGGCGGGACAGGGGGCTTAGCACTGAAGCTTTCTTT.

This clone was seen only a few times. The V and J genes are TRBV10-3 and TRBJ2-5; 8 nucleotides align to TRBD2. This CDR3 has 13 amino acids. CDR1 and CDR2 (germline): ENHRY, SYGVKD. The J segment lost 5 bases and the V segment lost 6 bases, leaving 5 bases of the junction unmatched. The CDR3 nucleotides are TGTGCCATCAGAGGACGGGGGGGGGAGACCCAGTACTTC. As protein: CAIRGRGGETQYF.

The rearrangement uses TRBV7-2 and TRBJ1-5; 8 nucleotides line up with TRBD1. The germline V gene encodes CDR1 SGHTA and CDR2 FQGNSA. The CDR3 loop spans 16 amino acids. V gave up 5 bases and J gave up 0 bases; unmatched junction bases: 6. This chain's CDR3 is CASSLGQGYSNQPQHF. The CDR3 nucleotides read TGTGCCAGCAGCCTCGGACAGGGCTATAGCAATCAGCCCCAGCATTTT.

For this clone: This likely stems from a read error, as it lies one base from a far larger clone. The chain couples TRBV6-5 to TRBJ2-7; 8 bases fit TRBD1. Germline V gene data show CDR1 as MNHEY and CDR2 as SVGAGI. V lost 6 bases and J lost 0; bases outside the gene matches: 7. The CDR3 has 15 residues. The CDR3 DNA is TGTGCCAGCAGCCAAGACAGGGGAAGCTCCTACGAGCAGTACTTC. It yields the protein CASSQDRGSSYEQYF.

The rearrangement links TRBV5-4 to TRBJ2-3; a weak D match, TRBD2 (5 bases). Germline CDR1 SGHNT, CDR2 YYREEE (reference sequence). V shed 0 bases and J shed 2 bases, with 13 bases lying between them. The CDR3 covers 16 residues. The CDR3 region has the DNA TGTGCCAGCAGCTTGGCCATCACGGAGGTCACAGATACGCAGTATTTT. Translating it yields CASSLAITEVTDTQYF.

The chain has TRBV15 and TRBJ2-1; maybe TRBD1 (6 bases). Trimming took off 5 bases at V and 6 bases at J, with 23 bases between the two ends. Germline V CDR1 and CDR2: LNHNV, YYDKDF (reference sequence). The CDR3 sequence is 17 residues long. The CDR3: CATSVLKPGHSTNEQFF. The CDR3 DNA is TGTGCCACCAGCGTACTAAAACCGGGACACAGCACCAATGAGCAGTTCTTC.

The chain carries TRBV14 and TRBJ1-2; the match to TRBD1 covers 9 bases. Germline trimming cut 1 base from V and 8 bases from J; bases unmatched to any gene: 11. The germline V gene has CDR1 SGHDN and CDR2 FVKESK. This CDR3 comprises 16 residues. This CDR3 is CASSQAYRGRKGGYTF. In nucleotides, the CDR3 is TGTGCCAGCAGCCAAGCCTACAGGGGGCGTAAGGGAGGCTACACCTTC.

This rearrangement joins TRBV6-1 to TRBJ2-4, with 7 nucleotides matching TRBD1. V lost 6 bases, J lost 7 bases, and 6 bases stayed unmatched. Germline values: CDR1 MNHNS, CDR2 SASEGT. This CDR3 has 13 residues. CDR3 sequence reads: CASRPDRDNIQYF. CDR3 coding DNA: TGTGCCAGCAGACCCGACAGGGACAACATTCAGTACTTC.

In this sample, this clone turned up a few times. V usage is TRBV6-1 and J usage is TRBJ2-2, with D possibly being TRBD1 (6 bases). From germline, CDR1 is MNHNS and CDR2 SASEGT. The V end was cut by 7 bases, the J end by 3 bases, with 9 bases between. The CDR3 loop spans 13 amino acids. The CDR3 DNA is TGTGCCAGCACGTACAGGGACACCGGGGAGCTGTTTTTT. Protein product: CASTYRDTGELFF.

This clone was detected only once. CDR3 sequence: CASSLTPGLAGEGEQFF. CDR3 DNA sequence: TGTGCCAGCAGCTTGACTCCGGGACTAGCGGGAGAAGGTGAGCAGTTCTTC. The chain joins TRBV9 to TRBJ2-1; 14 bases line up with TRBD2. V lost 4 bases and J lost 9; bases outside the gene matches: 12. CDR3 length: 17 residues. CDR1 and CDR2 (germline): SGDLS, YYNGEE.

V gene TRBV29-1 combines with J gene TRBJ2-1, with D perhaps matching TRBD1 (6 bases). V dropped 6 bases and J dropped 3 bases, with 12 bases sitting between them. CDR1 and CDR2 (germline): SQVTM, ANQGSEA. The CDR3 loop spans 13 amino acids. The CDR3 loop reads CSVARQDYNEQFF. As DNA, the CDR3 is TGCAGCGTGGCTCGACAGGACTACAATGAGCAGTTCTTC.

Concerning this clone: The identical CDR3 is also encoded by other nucleotide sequences in the sample. The chain employs TRBV6-1 and TRBJ2-1; D is unclear. The CDR3 extends over 13 amino acids. CDR1 is MNHNS and CDR2 is SASEGT in the germline V gene. V lost 0 bases and J lost 3, with 3 bases in between. DNA for the CDR3: TGTGCCAGCAGTGAAGCGAGCTACAATGAGCAGTTCTTC. This sequence encodes CASSEASYNEQFF.

In its sample, this clone was seen once. The rearrangement joins TRBV5-1 to TRBJ2-2; 9 nucleotides line up with TRBD2. Germline trimming cut 1 base from V and 2 bases from J; bases unmatched to any gene: 15. The CDR3 sequence is 20 residues long. Per the germline V gene, CDR1 is SGHRS and CDR2 is YFSETQ. The CDR3 here is CASSLRLAGRPRINTGELFF. The CDR3 nucleotides are TGCGCCAGCAGCTTGCGCCTAGCGGGACGCCCCCGAATTAACACCGGGGAGCTGTTTTTT.

This clone has only one observation. The gene calls are TRBV6-6 and TRBJ2-7; 13 positions match TRBD2. This CDR3 spans 14 amino acids. CDR1 is MNHNY and CDR2 is SVGAGI in the germline V gene (reference sequence). With V trimmed by 5 bases and J by 5 bases, 3 bases remained unmatched. The chain's CDR3 is CASSGLAGADEQYF. The CDR3, as DNA: TGTGCCAGCAGTGGACTAGCGGGAGCGGACGAGCAGTACTTC.

This clone was recorded once. This CDR3 is also generated by other DNA sequences in the sample. The rearrangement links TRBV2 to TRBJ1-1, with unresolved D. The CDR3 is 15 amino acids. Trimming left V 1 base short and J 3 bases short, with 12 bases between. Germline CDR1 reads SNHLY; CDR2 reads FYNNEI. The CDR3 DNA follows: TGTGCCAGCAGTGAAGGGGCCCGCCGGGACACTGAAGCTTTCTTT. As protein: CASSEGARRDTEAFF.

The gene calls are TRBV5-1 and TRBJ1-2; maybe TRBD1 (6 bases). The CDR3 is 15 amino acids. The germline V and J ends were trimmed by 4 bases and 0 bases, with 13 bases remaining between them. Germline V gene sequence: CDR1 SGHRS, CDR2 YFSETQ. CDR3 in DNA: TGCGCCAGCAGCCTCTGGACAGACCCTAACTATGGCTACACCTTC. This encodes CASSLWTDPNYGYTF.

This chain uses TRBV27 with TRBJ2-1, with 7 bases that match TRBD2. CDR1 and CDR2 (germline): MNHEY, SMNVEV (reference sequence). Germline trimming cut 8 bases from V and 0 bases from J; bases unmatched to any gene: 4. The CDR3 consists of 14 residues. As DNA, the CDR3 is TGTGCCAGCTCATTAGCGGGCTCCTACAATGAGCAGTTCTTC. Translated, it gives CASSLAGSYNEQFF.

The chain links TRBV6-1 to TRBJ2-7, with 7 bases fitting TRBD2. V was pared by 11 bases and J by 3 bases, with 10 bases of the junction left unmatched. The germline gives CDR1 MNHNS, CDR2 SASEGT. CDR3 length equals 13 residues. The CDR3 sequence is CAGRGASGYEQYF. The CDR3 nucleotides are TGTGCCGGCCGCGGGGCTAGCGGCTACGAGCAGTACTTC.